This section outlines one T cell receptor beta chain sequence together with its context. The sample belongs to a study of blood T cell repertoires in COVID-19. Background on the study: Acute and convalescent COVID-19 specimens originated in the United States, Italy and Spain. The cDNA or gDNA used as material had been derived from T cells, B-cell-depleted T cells, or PBMCs.

Per the original data handling: Amplification from reference gene primers served as the basis for estimated nucleated cell counts. Sequencing was performed with immunoSEQ multiplex PCR; in TCRdb, only in-frame clones are kept and a portion is missing. From that table come the V and J calls and clone size; the DNA was used to work out D and trimming. Of 180,000 or so clones listed, 70% to 80% are singletons. CDR1 GTSNPN and CDR2 SVGIG come from the germline V gene (reference sequence). The CDR3 contains 14 residues. Trimming took 0 bases from V and 2 from J, leaving 10 bases between them. The TCR sequence derives from a woman in her 50s with active or convalescent COVID-19. What was sequenced was peripheral blood. The chain combines TRBV30 with TRBJ1-2; D possibly corresponds to TRBD1 (5 bases). The CDR3 sequence is CAWSVGAGNYGYTF. The CDR3 nucleotides are TGTGCCTGGAGTGTCGGCGCAGGGAACTATGGCTACACCTTC.